These 22 T cell receptor beta chains were all obtained from the same sample, sequenced in a study of shared clonotypes between healthy human individuals. CD45RO negativity and positive selection for CCR7 defined naive CD8 cells, a population that excluded terminally differentiated effector memory CD45RA+ cells. Repertoires were generated with immunoSEQ multiplex PCR, while TCRdb's copy carries only in-frame clones and drops some. This sample has roughly 570,000 clones, with about 98% found just once. The sequenced material came from naive CD8+ T cells sorted from blood. These receptors were obtained from a man aged 25 to 40 in good health.

The chain links TRBV9 to TRBJ2-7; D is perhaps TRBD1 (7 bases). The CDR3 is 17 amino acids. The V end was cut by 3 bases, the J end by 1 base, with 20 bases between. Germline V CDR1 and CDR2: SGDLS, YYNGEE. The CDR3 is CASSDPSQGGTSYEQYF. The CDR3 DNA is TGTGCCAGCAGCGACCCTTCGCAGGGGGGAACTTCCTACGAGCAGTACTTC.

CDR3 protein: CASSYLSGSGDTQYF. For the CDR3, the DNA is TGTGCCAGCAGCTATCTTAGCGGGAGCGGAGATACGCAGTATTTT. The rearrangement joins TRBV11-2 to TRBJ2-3, with TRBD2 matching over 9 bases. Germline trimming cut 4 bases from V and 5 bases from J; bases unmatched to any gene: 7. CDR1 SGHAT and CDR2 FQNNGV come from the germline V gene. This CDR3 has 15 amino acids.

V and J are TRBV29-1 and TRBJ2-7; weak D call: TRBD1 (6 bases). The CDR3 sequence is 13 residues long. Germline values: CDR1 SQVTM, CDR2 ANQGSEA. V was clipped by 6 bases and J by 0 bases, with 12 bases between them. This CDR3 is CSVHPQGSYEQYF. In DNA, the CDR3 is TGCAGCGTCCACCCACAGGGCTCCTACGAGCAGTACTTC.

V usage is TRBV7-2 and J usage is TRBJ2-3; no clear D. This CDR3 has 14 amino acids. V lost 1 base, J lost 2 bases, and 7 bases lay in between. Germline-derived CDR1 and CDR2 are SGHTA and FQGNSA. DNA of the CDR3: TGTGCCAGCAGCTTAGAACCTTACACAGATACGCAGTATTTT. Translated: CASSLEPYTDTQYF.

The rearrangement uses TRBV28 and TRBJ2-7; 7 bases line up with TRBD1. The CDR3 has 13 amino acids. The V gene end was trimmed by 7 bases and the J gene end by 2 bases; junction bases not matched to a gene: 5. CDR1 and CDR2 from the germline V gene are MDHEN and SYDVKM. As DNA, the CDR3 is TGTGCCAGCAATCCCGGGACAGCCTACGAGCAGTACTTC. This encodes CASNPGTAYEQYF.

In this sample, this clone turned up once. Other DNA variants within this sample encode the same CDR3. The chain is built from TRBV29-1 and TRBJ1-2; no clear D. The CDR3 has 12 residues. Trimming stripped 0 bases from V and 3 bases from J, with 5 bases between. Per the germline V gene, CDR1 is SQVTM and CDR2 is ANQGSEA. Here the CDR3 DNA reads TGCAGCGTTGAAGATCGGGACTATGGCTACACCTTC. This translates into CSVEDRDYGYTF. The full variable domain, rest sourced from reference TRBV29-1 and TRBJ1-2, is SAVISQKPSRDICQRGTSLTIQCQVDSQVTMMFWYRQQPGQSLTLIATANQGSEATYESGFVIDKFPISRPNLTFSTLTVSNMSPEDSSIYLCSVEDRDYGYTFGSGTRLTVV.

This clone was observed a single time. This sequence joins TRBV6-1 and TRBJ2-3; TRBD1 aligns across 8 bases. The CDR3 is 14 residues long. V shed 3 bases and J 7 bases; nucleotides not matched to a gene: 6. Per germline, CDR1 MNHNS and CDR2 SASEGT. The CDR3: CASSDSGGAYTQYF. CDR3 nucleotides: TGTGCCAGCAGTGACTCAGGGGGCGCGTATACGCAGTATTTT.

The chain uses TRBV27 and TRBJ1-3; 7 bases line up with TRBD1. V shed 0 bases, J shed 4 bases, and the junction held 6 bases outside the gene matches. Germline lookup yields CDR1 MNHEY and CDR2 SMNVEV (reference sequence). This CDR3 is 16 amino acids long. The CDR3 sequence is CASSLSSRGQGNTIYF. In nucleotides, the CDR3 is TGTGCCAGCAGTTTATCGTCGAGGGGGCAAGGAAACACCATATATTTT.

The chain couples TRBV6-5 to TRBJ2-3; 11 bases fit TRBD2. Germline V CDR1 and CDR2: MNHEY, SVGAGI. V shed 5 bases and J 2 bases; nucleotides not matched to a gene: 3. This CDR3 is 15 amino acids long. CDR3 nucleotide sequence: TGTGCCAGCAGTAGACTAGCGGGACTCACAGATACGCAGTATTTT. Translated, it gives CASSRLAGLTDTQYF.

The chain recombines TRBV27 with TRBJ1-1; D unresolved. Germline V gene lookup returns CDR1 MNHEY and CDR2 SMNVEV (reference sequence). The germline V and J ends were trimmed by 5 bases and 8 bases, with 18 bases remaining between them. The CDR3 covers 14 residues. The CDR3 is CASSHYGRYGEAFF. CDR3 coding DNA: TGTGCCAGCAGTCACTATGGACGCTACGGGGAAGCTTTCTTT.

The chain uses TRBV28 and TRBJ2-7; the match to TRBD1 covers 9 bases. In germline, CDR1 is MDHEN, CDR2 SYDVKM. V was pared by 4 bases and J by 1 base, with 5 bases of the junction left unmatched. The CDR3 loop spans 15 amino acids. For the CDR3, the DNA is TGTGCCAGCAGTTCTAGGGACAGGGTGTCCTACGAGCAGTACTTC. Its translation is CASSSRDRVSYEQYF.

The chain combines TRBV7-8 with TRBJ2-7; 7 bases are a match to TRBD1. With V trimmed by 5 bases and J by 6 bases, 10 bases remained unmatched. Germline values: CDR1 SGHVS, CDR2 FQNEAQ. The CDR3 spans 14 residues. The CDR3, as DNA: TGTGCCAGCAGCCCCCATTCGGGGACAGTCGAGCAGTACTTC. Its translation is CASSPHSGTVEQYF.

The chain has TRBV25-1 and TRBJ1-1; TRBD1 might be the D (6 bases). CDR3 size: 13 residues. V lost 2 bases, J lost 5 bases, and 9 bases lay in between. Germline CDR1 MGHDK, CDR2 SYGVNS. This CDR3 is CASSEQGSTEAFF. In DNA, the CDR3 is TGTGCCAGCAGTGAACAGGGGAGTACTGAAGCTTTCTTT.

The V gene is TRBV10-2, the J gene TRBJ2-7; TRBD2 matches 12 bases. The CDR3 contains 18 residues. The V segment lost 2 bases and the J segment 0 bases; nucleotides outside the gene matches: 8. Looked up from germline, CDR1 is WSHSY and CDR2 is SAAADI. The DNA of the CDR3 is TGCGCCAGCAGTGAGAAGGGACTAGCGGGTCCAAGCTCCTACGAGCAGTACTTC. Translation gives CASSEKGLAGPSSYEQYF.

This chain joins TRBV5-4 and TRBJ2-7; TRBD2 matches at 7 bases. Trimming took 0 bases from V and 2 from J; bases not matched to a gene: 5. CDR3 length equals 15 residues. Germline-derived CDR1 and CDR2 are SGHNT and YYREEE (reference sequence). The CDR3 coding sequence is TGTGCCAGCAGCTTGGGACTAGCCATTACCTACGAGCAGTACTTC. Amino acid sequence: CASSLGLAITYEQYF.

V usage is TRBV27 and J usage is TRBJ2-1; D is ambiguous. This CDR3 spans 11 amino acids. Germline loops: CDR1 MNHEY, CDR2 SMNVEV (reference sequence). V was cut by 2 bases and J by 10 bases, with 6 bases left in between. In DNA, the CDR3 is TGTGCCAGCAGTTTAACGGGCGAGCAGTTCTTC. This gives the protein CASSLTGEQFF.

The chain couples TRBV4-2 to TRBJ2-1; D unresolved. This CDR3 spans 16 amino acids. V gave up 4 bases and J gave up 3 bases, with 16 bases separating them. The germline gives CDR1 LGHNA, CDR2 YNFKEQ. The CDR3 spells CASSRHAETLYNEQFF. DNA for the CDR3: TGTGCCAGCAGCCGGCACGCGGAGACCCTCTACAATGAGCAGTTCTTC.

J is TRBJ2-2 and V is TRBV27, with 8 bases aligning to TRBD1. The V gene end was trimmed by 6 bases and the J gene end by 8 bases; junction bases not matched to a gene: 8. Germline V gene data show CDR1 as MNHEY and CDR2 as SMNVEV (reference sequence). The CDR3 consists of 14 residues. The CDR3 sequence is CASSPGGSRGELFF. DNA for the CDR3: TGTGCCAGCAGCCCAGGGGGCTCGAGGGGGGAGCTGTTTTTT.

The chain links TRBV25-1 to TRBJ2-1; 9 positions match TRBD1. The CDR3 spans 14 residues. Germline V gives CDR1 MGHDK, CDR2 SYGVNS. Losses at the gene ends were 3 bases for V and 10 bases for J; bases not matched to a gene: 7. The CDR3 sequence is CASSEGQGGLEQFF. The CDR3 DNA reads TGTGCCAGCAGTGAGGGACAGGGAGGCTTGGAGCAGTTCTTC.

The chain has TRBV4-1 and TRBJ1-4; D call uncertain. The V gene's germline CDR1 is MGHRA and CDR2 YSYEKL. The CDR3 is 14 amino acids. V was trimmed by 0 bases and J by 2 bases, leaving 4 bases between them. CDR3 bases: TGCGCCAGCAGCCAAGACAGGACTAATGAAAAACTGTTTTTT. Its translation is CASSQDRTNEKLFF.

The rearrangement joins TRBV29-1 to TRBJ2-7, with D tentatively TRBD1 (5 bases). The CDR3 length is 14 residues. Deletions cut 7 bases from V and 1 base from J, with 17 bases between. Looked up from germline, CDR1 is SQVTM and CDR2 is ANQGSEA. CDR3 region: CSASPTTESYEQYF. The CDR3 coding sequence is TGCAGCGCATCACCTACGACAGAGTCCTACGAGCAGTACTTC.

The V gene is TRBV7-6, the J gene TRBJ2-7; D might be TRBD1 (5 bases). The V end lost 4 bases, the J end lost 4 bases, and 8 bases lay between the germline ends. This CDR3 region has 12 residues. Per the germline V gene, CDR1 is SGHVS and CDR2 is FNYEAQ. CDR3 in amino acids: CASSYDSYEQYF. CDR3 nucleotide sequence: TGTGCCAGCAGCTACGACAGTTACGAGCAGTACTTC.